This T cell receptor (beta chain) was retrieved from a study of shared clonotypes between healthy human individuals. Study-level background: A few men and two women, aged 18 to 49, were donors. Three plates each covered CD4 naive and memory; CD8 naive two, CD8 memory one. Broader study findings: Investigators expected sequencing depth to affect clonotype sharing among donors. Blood was the only sampled material, and tissue repertoires likely differ.

The protocol was immunoSEQ multiplex PCR, while the TCRdb copy is restricted to in-frame clones and leaves out a portion. Of around 550,000 clones detected, about 96% appear once; the ten largest clones hold about 0.064%. To note about this clone: Its cognate antigen is unknown. A junction boundary mismatches the germline segment, possibly from a read error.

The CDR3 consists of 14 residues. Germline V gene data show CDR1 as SQVTM and CDR2 as ANQGSEA. Sequencing was performed on naive CD4+ T cells sorted from blood. Regarding subset: CD45RA+ positively selected. This receptor was identified in a woman under 40 in good health. This chain connects TRBV29-1 to TRBJ2-7, with a weak D call TRBD1 (5 bases). The chain's CDR3 is CSVVRAYGAYGQYF. The CDR3 bases are TGCAGCGTTGTCCGGGCTTATGGGGCGTACGGGCAGTACTTC.